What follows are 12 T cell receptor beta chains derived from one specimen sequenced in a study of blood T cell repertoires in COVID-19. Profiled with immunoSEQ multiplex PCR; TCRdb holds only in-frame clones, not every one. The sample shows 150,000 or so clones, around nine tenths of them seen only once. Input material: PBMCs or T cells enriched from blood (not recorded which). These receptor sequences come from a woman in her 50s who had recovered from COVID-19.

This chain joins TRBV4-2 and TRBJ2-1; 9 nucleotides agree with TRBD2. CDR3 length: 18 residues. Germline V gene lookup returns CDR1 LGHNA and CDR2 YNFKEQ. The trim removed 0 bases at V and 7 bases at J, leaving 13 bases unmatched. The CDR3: CASSQEFAGGPGRNEQFF. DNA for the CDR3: TGTGCCAGCAGCCAAGAATTTGCGGGGGGGCCGGGTCGGAATGAGCAGTTCTTC.

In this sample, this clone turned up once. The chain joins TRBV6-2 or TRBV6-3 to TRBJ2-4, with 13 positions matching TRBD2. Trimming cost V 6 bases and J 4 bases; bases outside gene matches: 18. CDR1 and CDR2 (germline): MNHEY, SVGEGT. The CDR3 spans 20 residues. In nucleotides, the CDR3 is TGTGCCAGCAGCTCCTCACAGATGACTAGCGGGGGGCCCTCGAAAAACATTCAGTACTTC. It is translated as CASSSSQMTSGGPSKNIQYF.

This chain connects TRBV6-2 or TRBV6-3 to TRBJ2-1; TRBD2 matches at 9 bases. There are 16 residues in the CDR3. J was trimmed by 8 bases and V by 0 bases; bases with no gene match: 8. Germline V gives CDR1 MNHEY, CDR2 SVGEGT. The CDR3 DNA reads TGTGCCAGCAGTTACTCGGGGGCGGGGGGGCCCCATGAGCAGTTCTTC. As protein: CASSYSGAGGPHEQFF.

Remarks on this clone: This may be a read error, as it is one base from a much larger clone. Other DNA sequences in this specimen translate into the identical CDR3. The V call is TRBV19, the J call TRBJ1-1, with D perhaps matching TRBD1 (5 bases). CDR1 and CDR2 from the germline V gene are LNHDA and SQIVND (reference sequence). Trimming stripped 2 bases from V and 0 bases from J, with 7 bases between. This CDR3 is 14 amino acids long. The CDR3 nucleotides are TGTGCCAGTAGTATACGGGGGATGAACACTGAAGCTTTCTTT. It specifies CASSIRGMNTEAFF. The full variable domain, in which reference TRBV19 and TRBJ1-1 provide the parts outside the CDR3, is DGGITQSPKYLFRKEGQNVTLSCEQNLNHDAMYWYRQDPGQGLRLIYYSQIVNDFQKGDIAEGYSVSREKKESFPLTVTSAQKNPTAFYLCASSIRGMNTEAFFGQGTRLTVV.

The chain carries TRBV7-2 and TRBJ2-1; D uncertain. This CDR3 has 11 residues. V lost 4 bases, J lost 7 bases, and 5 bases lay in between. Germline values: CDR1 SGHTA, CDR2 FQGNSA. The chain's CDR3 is CASSSLNEQFF. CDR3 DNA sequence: TGTGCCAGCAGCTCCCTAAATGAGCAGTTCTTC.

The CDR3 sequence is CASSLRTGGGLSVMNTEAFF. The CDR3 DNA follows: TGTGCCAGCAGCCTCCGGACAGGGGGCGGCCTCAGCGTCATGAACACTGAAGCTTTCTTT. The genes are TRBV6-2 or TRBV6-3 and TRBJ1-1; 11 bases agree with TRBD1. The ends lost 6 bases at V and 0 bases at J; junction bases unmatched: 18. The CDR3 contains 20 residues. From germline, CDR1 is MNHEY and CDR2 SVGEGT.

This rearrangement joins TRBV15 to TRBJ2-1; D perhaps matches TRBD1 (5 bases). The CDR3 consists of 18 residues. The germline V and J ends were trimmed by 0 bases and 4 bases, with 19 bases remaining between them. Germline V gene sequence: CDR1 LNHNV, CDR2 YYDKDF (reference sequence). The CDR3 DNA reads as TGTGCCACCAGCAGAGACCTAAACTGGGGCTCCCAGTACAATGAGCAGTTCTTC. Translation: CATSRDLNWGSQYNEQFF.

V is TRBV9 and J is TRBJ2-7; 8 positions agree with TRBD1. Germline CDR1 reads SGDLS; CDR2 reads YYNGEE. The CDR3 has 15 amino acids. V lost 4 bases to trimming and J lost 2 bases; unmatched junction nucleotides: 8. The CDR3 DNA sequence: TGTGCCAGCAGCCTGACAGGGGCCTCCCCCTACGAGCAGTACTTC. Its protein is CASSLTGASPYEQYF.

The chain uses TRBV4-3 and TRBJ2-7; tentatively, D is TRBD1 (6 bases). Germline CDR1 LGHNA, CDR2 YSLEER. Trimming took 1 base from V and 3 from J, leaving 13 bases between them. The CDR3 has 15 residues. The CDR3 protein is CASSQVQTGYYEQYF. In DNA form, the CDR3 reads TGCGCCAGCAGCCAAGTTCAGACAGGATACTACGAGCAGTACTTC.

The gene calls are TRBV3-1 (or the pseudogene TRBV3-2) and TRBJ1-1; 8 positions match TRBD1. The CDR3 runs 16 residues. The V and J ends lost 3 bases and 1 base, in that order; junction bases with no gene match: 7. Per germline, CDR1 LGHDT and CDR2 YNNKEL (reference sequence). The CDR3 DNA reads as TGTGCCAGCAGCCACCTCACAGGGGGGGGGAACACTGAAGCTTTCTTT. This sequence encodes CASSHLTGGGNTEAFF.

DNA of the CDR3: TGTGCCAGCGGATCCCAGGGACAGCTACGCTACGAGCAGTACTTC. Translating gives CASGSQGQLRYEQYF. The rearrangement links TRBV6-5 to TRBJ2-7, with 7 nucleotides matching TRBD1. In germline, CDR1 is MNHEY, CDR2 SVGAGI. V shed 8 bases, J shed 3 bases, and the junction held 13 bases outside the gene matches. The CDR3 is made up of 15 amino acids.

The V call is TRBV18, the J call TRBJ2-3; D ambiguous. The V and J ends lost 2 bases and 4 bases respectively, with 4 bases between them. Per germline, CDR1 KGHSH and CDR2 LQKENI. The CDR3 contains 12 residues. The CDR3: CASSPGPDTQYF. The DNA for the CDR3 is TGTGCCAGCTCACCAGGGCCAGATACGCAGTATTTT.